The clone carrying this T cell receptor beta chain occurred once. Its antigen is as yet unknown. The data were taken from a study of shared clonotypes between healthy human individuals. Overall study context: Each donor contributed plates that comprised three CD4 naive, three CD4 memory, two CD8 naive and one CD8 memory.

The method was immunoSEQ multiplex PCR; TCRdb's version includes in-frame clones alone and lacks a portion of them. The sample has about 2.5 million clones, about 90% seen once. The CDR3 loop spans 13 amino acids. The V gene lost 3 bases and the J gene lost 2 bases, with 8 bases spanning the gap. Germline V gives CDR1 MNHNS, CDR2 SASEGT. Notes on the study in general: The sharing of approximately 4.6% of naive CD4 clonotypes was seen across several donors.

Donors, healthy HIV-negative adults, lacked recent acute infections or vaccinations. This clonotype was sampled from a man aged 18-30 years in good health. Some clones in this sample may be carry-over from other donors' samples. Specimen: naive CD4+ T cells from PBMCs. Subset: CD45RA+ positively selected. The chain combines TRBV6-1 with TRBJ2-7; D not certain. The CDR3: CASSDFIAYEQYF. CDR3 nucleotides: TGTGCCAGCAGTGATTTCATAGCCTACGAGCAGTACTTC.